The rows below give T cell receptor beta chains drawn from one sample of a study of CD8 T cells in Susac syndrome. TCRdb itself ran the immunoSEQ multiplex PCR reads through MiXCR, one entry per CDR3 protein. The data hold about 200,000 distinct CDR3 sequences, with 80% to 95% observed a single time. Sequencing used CD8+ T cells from PBMCs. The source is a human donor with multiple sclerosis. CDR3s leave out the opening cysteine and the closing phenylalanine or tryptophan.

TRBV4-2 ASSQGLDGLFAYEQY
TRBV20-1 SARDPNTGNYGYT
TRBV7-8 ASSLDPPGPNHGYT
TRBV2 ASRDSRSGANVLT
TRBV2 ASSETSGTYEQY
TRBV29-1 SVDVLGPKETQY
TRBV20-1 SARGFSSYNEQF
TRBV27 ASSIDRSSYNEQF
TRBV7-9 ASIPTAGSSSGANVLT
TRBV7-9 ASSPQREGYTQY
TRBV19 ASSILSVMNTEAF
TRBV5-6 ASSLYFGGPRTHTGELF
TRBV29-1 SVLREDTQY
TRBV9 ASSAGQGRYEQY
TRBV27 ASSWTLDDNEQF
TRBV11-2 ASSRPAGGRYNEQF
TRBV28 ASSSPMGSTLTFDTQY
TRBV18 ASRRRAEQY
TRBV3-1 ASSDDWSGAEDTQY
TRBV7-9 ASSLALADRPLYGYT
TRBV12-3/TRBV12-4 ASRPGQEETQY
TRBV3-1 ASSPGQGGYT
TRBV14 ASSHVPTDTQY
TRBV7-2 ASSSAGFSQETQY
TRBV12-3/TRBV12-4 ASSTMGELF
TRBV7-9 ASSFRDREETQY
TRBV9 ASSPGGTGGSYEQY
TRBV9 ASSVRDANTGELF
TRBV15 ATSRGEAYSYNEQF
TRBV4-1 ASSQVPDVYNEQF
TRBV12-3/TRBV12-4 ASSPPGFWNTGELF
TRBV5-4 ASSLRSGRNTEAF
TRBV12-3/TRBV12-4 ASSDPGRNEKLF
TRBV5-1 ASSLATSGVGGQF
TRBV6-5 ASSYSPAALKSHEQY
TRBV14 ASSQVGRGGYGYT
TRBV20-1 SAMGGMNYEQY
TRBV2 ASSPIGLVPDTQY
TRBV13 ASSLDQAGEQF
TRBV28 ASLGYGTETYIYGYT
TRBV3-1 ASSPIPLRNEQF
TRBV12-3/TRBV12-4 ASSPSSTGYEQY
TRBV7-2 ASSATVGGSSYEQY
TRBV6-2/TRBV6-3 ASDSGYNEQF
TRBV7-6 ASSLEQETQY
TRBV5-6 ASSFGPAEQF
TRBV20-1 SAERDTQY
TRBV6-7 ASSYVLTSGDNEQF
TRBV2 ASSEGGRWETQY
TRBV12-3/TRBV12-4 ASSLESNSPLH